This T cell receptor beta chain was retrieved from a study of T cells in Graves' hyperthyroidism and ophthalmopathy. Whole-study findings and limits: Most thyroid clonotypes expanded above 0.001 were also detected in blood.

Authors of the study amplified TCR beta CDR3 regions from RNA transcripts. First-round RT-PCR targeting the TCR CDR3 was performed with the HTBI primer set. One entry per CDR3 protein results from TCRdb running MiXCR on the multiplex PCR reads. The table includes 490,000 or so distinct CDR3 sequences, 15% to 20% detected once. Germline V lookup: CDR1 PRHDT, CDR2 FYEKMQ (reference sequence). V lost 5 bases and J lost 3; bases outside the gene matches: 4. This CDR3 spans 14 amino acids. As for this clonotype: Its cognate antigen is unknown.

This chain joins TRBV13 and TRBJ2-7; TRBD2 agrees at 10 bases. Input material: blood. The receptor's source is a man aged 40-49 years with Graves' ophthalmopathy. DNA for the CDR3: TGTGCCAGCAGCATCAGCGGGGGGGACTACGAGCAGTACTTC. It specifies CASSISGGDYEQYF.